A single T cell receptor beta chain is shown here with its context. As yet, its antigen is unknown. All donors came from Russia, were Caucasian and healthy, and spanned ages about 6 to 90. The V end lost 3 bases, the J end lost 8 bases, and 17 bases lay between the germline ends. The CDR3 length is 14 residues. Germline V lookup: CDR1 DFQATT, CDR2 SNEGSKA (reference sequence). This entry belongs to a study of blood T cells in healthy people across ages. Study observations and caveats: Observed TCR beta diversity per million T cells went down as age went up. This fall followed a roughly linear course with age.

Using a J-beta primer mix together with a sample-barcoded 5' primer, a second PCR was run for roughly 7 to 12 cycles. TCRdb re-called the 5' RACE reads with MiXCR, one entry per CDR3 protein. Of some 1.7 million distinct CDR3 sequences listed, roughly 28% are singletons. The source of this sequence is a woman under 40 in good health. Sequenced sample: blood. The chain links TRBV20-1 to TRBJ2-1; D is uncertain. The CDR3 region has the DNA TGCAGTGCTAGGCCCGGTCCCTCTGACGATGAGCAGTTCTTC. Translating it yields CSARPGPSDDEQFF.